This entry concerns a single TCR beta chain. Per germline, CDR1 SGHAT and CDR2 FQNNGV. V lost 1 base, J lost 0 bases, and 3 bases stayed unmatched. CDR3 length: 17 residues. These data originate in a study of CD4 and CD8 cells across lung adenocarcinoma regions. A single record per CDR3 protein comes from TCRdb applying MiXCR to the PCR reads. In the table there are about 12,000 distinct CDR3 sequences, 45% to 50% of which are singletons. The patients had localized lung adenocarcinoma, a non-small cell subtype. The chain couples TRBV11-2 to TRBJ2-6, with 7 bases matching TRBD1. What was sequenced was CD8+ T cells from the margin of a lung tumor. This TCR derives from a male donor with lung adenocarcinoma. The CD4 and CD8 labels of this study may be unreliable. CDR3 in amino acids: CASSLGAGGSGANVLTF. CDR3 in DNA: TGTGCCAGCAGCTTAGGGGCAGGGGGCTCTGGGGCCAACGTCCTGACTTTC.